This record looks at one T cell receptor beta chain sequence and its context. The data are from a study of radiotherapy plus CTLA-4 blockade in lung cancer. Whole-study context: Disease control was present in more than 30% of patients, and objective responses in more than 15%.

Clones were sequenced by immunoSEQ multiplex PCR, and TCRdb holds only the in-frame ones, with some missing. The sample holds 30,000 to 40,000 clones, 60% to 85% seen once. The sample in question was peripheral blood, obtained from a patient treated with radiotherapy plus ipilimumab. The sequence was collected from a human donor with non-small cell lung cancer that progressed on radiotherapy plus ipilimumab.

CDR3: CASSPLPGQGFSPLHF. The CDR3 DNA follows: TGCGCCAGCAGCCCCCTTCCAGGACAGGGTTTTTCACCCCTCCACTTT. The chain recombines TRBV4-1 with TRBJ1-6, with TRBD1 matching 8 bases. This CDR3 comprises 16 residues. Germline assignment: CDR1 MGHRA and CDR2 YSYEKL. Trimming removed 4 bases from V and 9 bases from J; junction bases left unmatched: 11.